Following are 6 T cell receptor beta chains from one sample sequenced in a study of blood T cell repertoires in COVID-19. Libraries were prepared by immunoSEQ multiplex PCR; TCRdb keeps only in-frame clonotypes and omits some of them. This sample carries nearly 55,000 clones, about 82% of them seen once, and the ten largest clones take about 10%. Sequenced material: peripheral blood. These receptors were taken from a man aged 70 or older with active COVID-19.

The genes are TRBV15 and TRBJ2-7; 7 nucleotides match TRBD1. The length of the CDR3 is 15 residues. The junction had 6 bases not matched to a gene; V was cut back by 2 bases and J by 2 bases. The germline V gene has CDR1 LNHNV and CDR2 YYDKDF (reference sequence). The chain's CDR3 is CATSRPTGLTYEQYF. Written as DNA, the CDR3 is TGTGCCACCAGCAGACCGACAGGGTTAACCTACGAGCAGTACTTC.

The CDR3 bases are TGTGCCAGCACTCGGGTTACCCCGAACACCGGGGAGCTGTTTTTT. It translates to CASTRVTPNTGELFF. The chain uses TRBV2 and TRBJ2-2; D is unresolved. This CDR3 has 15 amino acids. Trimming removed 7 bases from V and 0 bases from J, with 12 bases in between. Germline lookup yields CDR1 SNHLY and CDR2 FYNNEI.

The chain uses TRBV10-3 and TRBJ2-5; D is unclear. This CDR3 is 12 amino acids long. Germline values: CDR1 ENHRY, CDR2 SYGVKD. V was pared by 10 bases and J by 2 bases, with 11 bases between. As DNA, the CDR3 is TGTGCCAGTCGAACAGATCAAGAGACCCAGTACTTC. It translates to CASRTDQETQYF.

The chain joins TRBV5-1 to TRBJ1-2, with D possibly matching TRBD1 (5 bases). Germline V CDR1 and CDR2: SGHRS, YFSETQ. CDR3 length: 14 amino acids. Between the trimmed V and J ends, which lost 3 bases and 7 bases, there was a span of 16 bases. CDR3 protein: CASSSAVQGSGYTF. CDR3 bases: TGCGCCAGCAGCTCCGCGGTCCAGGGCTCTGGCTACACCTTC.

The V and J genes are TRBV5-1 and TRBJ1-1; TRBD1 matches 7 bases. The length of the CDR3 is 14 residues. The V gene's germline CDR1 is SGHRS and CDR2 YFSETQ. Trimming removed 3 bases from V and 1 base from J; junction bases left unmatched: 3. The CDR3 DNA is TGCGCCAGCAGCTCCGGGACAGCGAACACTGAAGCTTTCTTT. Translated: CASSSGTANTEAFF.

V is TRBV14 and J is TRBJ1-2, with D uncertain. Deletions cut 1 base from V and 3 bases from J, with 6 bases between. There are 13 residues in the CDR3. Germline-derived CDR1 and CDR2 are SGHDN and FVKESK. In DNA form, the CDR3 reads TGTGCCAGCAGCCAAGCGACACACTATGGCTACACCTTC. It translates to CASSQATHYGYTF.